This entry describes one T cell receptor (beta chain). The target antigen is unknown. J was trimmed by 7 bases and V by 6 bases; bases with no gene match: 17. Per the germline V gene, CDR1 is LNHDA and CDR2 is SQIVND (reference sequence). CDR3 length: 16 residues. The entry originates in a study of T cells in localized non-small cell lung cancer. Study-wide results and limits: There were a median roughly 59 of the top 100 tumor clones appearing in adjacent lung. Increased T cell density in blood showed an association with longer overall survival.

TCRdb keeps only in-frame clones here, not all; method: immunoSEQ multiplex PCR. This table holds approximately 89,000 clones, 80% found once. The sequence derives from a man aged 40 to 69 with stage II squamous cell lung carcinoma. J is TRBJ2-7 and V is TRBV19; 8 bases are shared with TRBD2. The starting material was PBMCs, obtained before any cancer treatment. The CDR3 DNA reads as TGTGCCAGTAGCCCGGGGGGGGCCATCGGGCGCGAAGAGCAGTACTTC. Its protein product is CASSPGGAIGREEQYF.